The clone carrying this TCR beta chain was seen only once. This specimen belongs to a study of blood T cell repertoires in COVID-19. Study-level information: Samples of COVID-19 (acute and convalescent) were obtained from the United States, Italy and Spain. T cells, B-cell-depleted T cells, or PBMCs provided the cDNA or gDNA that served as material.

In the source study's methods: Amplification of reference gene primers provided the estimated nucleated cell counts. Data came from immunoSEQ multiplex PCR; TCRdb stores just in-frame clones and leaves some out. The V and J calls and clone size come from that table; D and trimming were worked out from the DNA. This table has about 90,000 clones, around four fifths appearing once. This CDR3 has 17 amino acids. Germline V lookup: CDR1 SGHRS, CDR2 YFSETQ. The V end was cut by 3 bases, the J end by 2 bases, with 18 bases between. This TCR derives from a woman in her 70s with active or convalescent COVID-19. Sequencing was performed on peripheral blood. The chain joins TRBV5-1 to TRBJ2-1; a weak D match, TRBD2 (6 bases). Written as DNA, the CDR3 is TGCGCCAGCAGCTCCGGAGGTACTAGCCGGACCTACAATGAGCAGTTCTTC. Its protein is CASSSGGTSRTYNEQFF. Looking up the rest from reference TRBV5-1 and TRBJ2-1 gives the full variable domain: KAGVTQTPRYLIKTRGQQVTLSCSPISGHRSVSWYQQTPGQGLQFLFEYFSETQRNKGNFPGRFSGRQFSNSRSEMNVSTLELGDSALYLCASSSGGTSRTYNEQFFGPGTRLTVL.